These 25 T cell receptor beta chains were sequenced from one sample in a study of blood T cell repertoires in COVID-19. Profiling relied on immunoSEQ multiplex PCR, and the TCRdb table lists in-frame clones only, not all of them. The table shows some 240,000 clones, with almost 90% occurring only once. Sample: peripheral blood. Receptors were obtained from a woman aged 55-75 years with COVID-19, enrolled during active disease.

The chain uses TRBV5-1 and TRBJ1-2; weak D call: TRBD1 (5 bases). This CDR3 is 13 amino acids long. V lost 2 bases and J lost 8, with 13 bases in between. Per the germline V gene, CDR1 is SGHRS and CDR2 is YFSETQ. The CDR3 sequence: CASSFLGRGGYTF. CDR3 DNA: TGCGCCAGCAGCTTCCTGGGGAGGGGAGGCTACACCTTC. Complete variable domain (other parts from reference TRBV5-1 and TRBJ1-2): KAGVTQTPRYLIKTRGQQVTLSCSPISGHRSVSWYQQTPGQGLQFLFEYFSETQRNKGNFPGRFSGRQFSNSRSEMNVSTLELGDSALYLCASSFLGRGGYTFGSGTRLTVV.

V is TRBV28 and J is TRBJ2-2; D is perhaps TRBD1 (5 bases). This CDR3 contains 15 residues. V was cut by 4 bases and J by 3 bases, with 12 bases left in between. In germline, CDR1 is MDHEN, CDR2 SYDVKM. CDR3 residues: CASSSPGPDTGELFF. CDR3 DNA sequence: TGTGCCAGCAGTTCCCCAGGGCCCGACACCGGGGAGCTGTTTTTT.

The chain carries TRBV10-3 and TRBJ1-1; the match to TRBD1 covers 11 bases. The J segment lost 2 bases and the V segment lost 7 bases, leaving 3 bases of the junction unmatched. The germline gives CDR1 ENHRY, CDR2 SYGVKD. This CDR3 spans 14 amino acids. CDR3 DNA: TGTGCCATCACCGGGACAGGGGGTAACACTGAAGCTTTCTTT. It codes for CAITGTGGNTEAFF.

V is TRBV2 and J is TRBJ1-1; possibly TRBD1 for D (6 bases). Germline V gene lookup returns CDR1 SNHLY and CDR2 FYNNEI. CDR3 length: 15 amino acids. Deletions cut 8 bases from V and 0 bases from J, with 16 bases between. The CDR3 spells CASRDRKEMNTEAFF. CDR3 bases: TGTGCCAGCCGAGACAGGAAGGAAATGAACACTGAAGCTTTCTTT.

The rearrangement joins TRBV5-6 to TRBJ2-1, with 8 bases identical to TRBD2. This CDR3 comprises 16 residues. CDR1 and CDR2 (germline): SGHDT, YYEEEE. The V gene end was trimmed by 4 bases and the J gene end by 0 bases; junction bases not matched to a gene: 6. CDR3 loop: CASSPNGGGSYNEQFF. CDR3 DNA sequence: TGTGCCAGCAGCCCGAACGGGGGGGGCTCCTACAATGAGCAGTTCTTC.

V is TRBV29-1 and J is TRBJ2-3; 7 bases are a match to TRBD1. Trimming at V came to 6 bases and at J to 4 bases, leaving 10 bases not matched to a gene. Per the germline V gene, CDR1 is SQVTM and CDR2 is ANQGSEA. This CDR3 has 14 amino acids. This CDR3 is CSVFTGQGADTQYF. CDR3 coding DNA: TGCAGCGTGTTCACAGGGCAGGGGGCAGATACGCAGTATTTT.

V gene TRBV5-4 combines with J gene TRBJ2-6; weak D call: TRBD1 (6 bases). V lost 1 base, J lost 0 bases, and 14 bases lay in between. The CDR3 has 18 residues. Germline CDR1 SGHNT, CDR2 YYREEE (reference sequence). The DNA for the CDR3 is TGTGCCAGCAGCTTGCCACAGGGCTTACTCTCTGGGGCCAACGTCCTGACTTTC. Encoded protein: CASSLPQGLLSGANVLTF.

CDR3 DNA: TGTGCCAGCAGCCTCTCAGGGGTCGGCACTGAAGCTTTCTTT. This gives the protein CASSLSGVGTEAFF. The rearrangement uses TRBV6-5 and TRBJ1-1; D possibly corresponds to TRBD1 (6 bases). Trimming stripped 6 bases from V and 4 bases from J, with 15 bases between. This CDR3 contains 14 residues. Germline lookup yields CDR1 MNHEY and CDR2 SVGAGI.

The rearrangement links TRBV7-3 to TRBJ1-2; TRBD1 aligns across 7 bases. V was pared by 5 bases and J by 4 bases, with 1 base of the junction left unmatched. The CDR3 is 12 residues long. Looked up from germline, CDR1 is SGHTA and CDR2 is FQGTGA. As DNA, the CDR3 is TGTGCCAGCAGCCCAGGGGGCTATGGCTACACCTTC. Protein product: CASSPGGYGYTF.

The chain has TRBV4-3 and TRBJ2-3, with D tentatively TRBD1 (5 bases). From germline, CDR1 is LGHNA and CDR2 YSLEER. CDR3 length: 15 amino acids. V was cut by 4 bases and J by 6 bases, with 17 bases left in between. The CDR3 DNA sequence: TGCGCCAGCAGCCCGTCAGGGCTTTTTTTGGATACGCAGTATTTT. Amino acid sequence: CASSPSGLFLDTQYF.

The CDR3 here is CASSLGQGVYEQYF. In DNA form, the CDR3 reads TGTGCCAGCAGCTTAGGACAGGGAGTTTACGAGCAGTACTTC. This chain uses TRBV7-3 with TRBJ2-7, with TRBD1 matching over 8 bases. The CDR3 loop spans 14 amino acids. V lost 2 bases to trimming and J lost 4 bases; unmatched junction nucleotides: 4. From germline, CDR1 is SGHTA and CDR2 FQGTGA.

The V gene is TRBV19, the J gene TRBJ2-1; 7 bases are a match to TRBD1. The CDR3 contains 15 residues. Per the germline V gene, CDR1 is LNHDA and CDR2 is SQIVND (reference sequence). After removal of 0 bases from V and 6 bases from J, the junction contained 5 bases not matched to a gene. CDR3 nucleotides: TGTGCCAGTAGTATAGAGGAGACAGGGTTCAATGAGCAGTTCTTC. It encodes CASSIEETGFNEQFF.

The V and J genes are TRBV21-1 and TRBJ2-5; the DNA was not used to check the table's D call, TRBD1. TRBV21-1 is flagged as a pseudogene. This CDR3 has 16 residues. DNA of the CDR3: TGTGCCAGCAGCAAAGAGAGGACAGGGGGCGAAGAGACCCAGTACTTC. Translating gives CASSKERTGGEETQYF.

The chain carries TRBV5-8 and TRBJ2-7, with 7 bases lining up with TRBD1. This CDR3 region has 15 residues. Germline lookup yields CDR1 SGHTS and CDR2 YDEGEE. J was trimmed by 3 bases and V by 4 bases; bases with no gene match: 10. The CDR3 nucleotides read TGTGCCAGCAGCCGAACGGGACAGTTCTTCTACGAGCAGTACTTC. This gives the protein CASSRTGQFFYEQYF.

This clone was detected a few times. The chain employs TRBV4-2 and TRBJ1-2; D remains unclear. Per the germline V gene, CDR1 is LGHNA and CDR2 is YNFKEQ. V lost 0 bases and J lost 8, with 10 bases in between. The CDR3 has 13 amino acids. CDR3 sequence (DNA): TGTGCCAGCAGCCAAGATCTTACCCGGGGCTACACCTTC. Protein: CASSQDLTRGYTF.

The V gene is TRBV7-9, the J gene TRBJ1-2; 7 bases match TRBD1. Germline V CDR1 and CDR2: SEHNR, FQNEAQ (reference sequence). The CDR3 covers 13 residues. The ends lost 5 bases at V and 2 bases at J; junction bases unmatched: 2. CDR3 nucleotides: TGTGCCAGCAGCGAAGGGGGCAACTATGGCTACACCTTC. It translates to CASSEGGNYGYTF.

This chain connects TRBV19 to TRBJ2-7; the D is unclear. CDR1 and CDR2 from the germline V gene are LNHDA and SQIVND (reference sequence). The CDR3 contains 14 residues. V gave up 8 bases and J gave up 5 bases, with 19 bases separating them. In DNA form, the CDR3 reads TGTGCCAGTCGATCCTCGGTCGAGATCAACGAGCAGTACTTC. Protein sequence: CASRSSVEINEQYF.

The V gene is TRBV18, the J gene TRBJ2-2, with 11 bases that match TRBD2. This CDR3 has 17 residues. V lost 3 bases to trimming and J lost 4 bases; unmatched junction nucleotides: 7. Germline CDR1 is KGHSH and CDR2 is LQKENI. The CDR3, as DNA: TGTGCCAGCTCACCTCAGACTAGCGGGGTCGGCACCGGGGAGCTGTTTTTT. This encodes CASSPQTSGVGTGELFF.

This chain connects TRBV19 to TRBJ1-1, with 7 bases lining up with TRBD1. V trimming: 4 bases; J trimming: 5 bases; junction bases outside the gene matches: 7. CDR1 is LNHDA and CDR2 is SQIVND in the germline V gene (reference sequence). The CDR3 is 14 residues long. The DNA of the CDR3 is TGTGCCAGTAGTACCCAGGGGGGTCGGACTGAAGCTTTCTTT. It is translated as CASSTQGGRTEAFF.

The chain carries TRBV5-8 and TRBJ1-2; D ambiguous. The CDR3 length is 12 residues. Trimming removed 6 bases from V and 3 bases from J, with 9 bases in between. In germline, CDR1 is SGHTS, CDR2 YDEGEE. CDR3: CASNWGDYGYTF. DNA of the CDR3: TGTGCCAGCAACTGGGGAGACTATGGCTACACCTTC.

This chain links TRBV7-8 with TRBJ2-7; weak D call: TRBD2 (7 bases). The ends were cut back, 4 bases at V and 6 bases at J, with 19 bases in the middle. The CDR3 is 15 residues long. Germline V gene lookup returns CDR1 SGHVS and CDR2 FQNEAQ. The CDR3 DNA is TGTGCCAGCAGCTCCACCCCTCGGGGGGCTGGCGAGCAGTACTTC. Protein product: CASSSTPRGAGEQYF.

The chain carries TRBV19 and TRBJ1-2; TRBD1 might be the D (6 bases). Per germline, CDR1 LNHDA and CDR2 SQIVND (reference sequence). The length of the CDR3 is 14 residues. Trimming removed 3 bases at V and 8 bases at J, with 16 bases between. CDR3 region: CASSIDNRAVGYTF. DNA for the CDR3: TGTGCCAGTAGTATTGATAACAGGGCTGTGGGCTACACCTTC.

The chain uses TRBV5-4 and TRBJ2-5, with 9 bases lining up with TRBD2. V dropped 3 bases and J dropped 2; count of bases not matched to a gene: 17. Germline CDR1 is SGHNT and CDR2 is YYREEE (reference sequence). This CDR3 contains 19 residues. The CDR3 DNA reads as TGTGCCAGCAGCTCAAAGAAAACGAATAGCGGGGGATCACAAGAGACCCAGTACTTC. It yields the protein CASSSKKTNSGGSQETQYF.

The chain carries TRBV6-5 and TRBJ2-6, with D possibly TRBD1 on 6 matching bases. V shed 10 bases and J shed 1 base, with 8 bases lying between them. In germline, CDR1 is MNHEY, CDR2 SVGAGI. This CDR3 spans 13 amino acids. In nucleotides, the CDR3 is TGTGCCACCACAGGGTCTGGGGCCAACGTCCTGACTTTC. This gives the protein CATTGSGANVLTF.

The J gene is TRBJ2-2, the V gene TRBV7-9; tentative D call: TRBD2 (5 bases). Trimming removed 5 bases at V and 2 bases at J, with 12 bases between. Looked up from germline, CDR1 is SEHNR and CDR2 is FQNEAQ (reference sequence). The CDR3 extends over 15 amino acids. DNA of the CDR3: TGTGCCAGCAGCCGGCCGGGGATAAACACCGGGGAGCTGTTTTTT. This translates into CASSRPGINTGELFF.